The next 27 T cell receptor beta chains were all read from a single sample in a study of blood T cells in healthy people across ages. Primed by a sample-barcoded 5' primer and a J-beta primer mix, a second PCR proceeded for about 6 to 12 cycles. Via MiXCR, TCRdb re-called the 5' RACE reads, giving one row per CDR3 protein. The repertoire includes about 1.4 million distinct CDR3 sequences, almost 60% of them detected once, and over 5.5% sits in the top ten. The sequencing sample was made of blood. These receptors all stem from a man aged 18 to 29 in good health.

CDR3 amino acids: CASSERLNSPLHF. For the CDR3, the DNA is TGTGCCAGCAGTGAACGGCTTAATTCACCCCTCCACTTT. The chain has TRBV14 and TRBJ1-6; D ambiguous. Trimming took 6 bases from V and 6 from J, leaving 9 bases between them. CDR3 size: 13 residues. Germline V gene data show CDR1 as SGHDN and CDR2 as FVKESK.

J is TRBJ2-7 and V is TRBV4-1, with 7 bases fitting TRBD2. The CDR3 loop spans 17 amino acids. The V gene end was trimmed by 1 base and the J gene end by 0 bases; junction bases not matched to a gene: 9. Germline V CDR1 and CDR2: MGHRA, YSYEKL. The CDR3 nucleotides read TGCGCCAGCAGCCAAGTCCCCCCGGGGGGTGTCTCCTACGAGCAGTACTTC. It specifies CASSQVPPGGVSYEQYF.

This clonotype was picked up one time. The chain carries TRBV27 and TRBJ2-5, with 8 bases that match TRBD1. Germline-derived CDR1 and CDR2 are MNHEY and SMNVEV (reference sequence). Germline trimming cut 6 bases from V and 5 bases from J; bases unmatched to any gene: 11. The CDR3 is 15 residues long. As DNA, the CDR3 is TGTGCCAGCAGCTGGGTCAGGGGGCCGCGGGAGACCCAGTACTTC. Protein sequence: CASSWVRGPRETQYF.

This chain joins TRBV6-6 and TRBJ2-5, with D hard to call. Deletions cut 0 bases from V and 1 base from J, with 12 bases between. This CDR3 has 16 amino acids. CDR1 is MNHNY, CDR2 SVGAGI, per germline (reference sequence). The CDR3 sequence is CASSYSAATTQETQYF. DNA of the CDR3: TGTGCCAGCAGTTACTCGGCAGCTACAACCCAAGAGACCCAGTACTTC.

The V call is TRBV20-1, the J call TRBJ2-1, with TRBD2 identical over 7 bases. Losses at the gene ends were 5 bases for V and 5 bases for J; bases not matched to a gene: 9. The germline CDR1 and CDR2 sequences are DFQATT and SNEGSKA (reference sequence). The CDR3 consists of 14 residues. The CDR3: CSAEGGRTNNEQFF. CDR3 in DNA: TGCAGTGCTGAGGGCGGGAGAACCAACAATGAGCAGTTCTTC.

In this sample, this clonotype turned up many times. V and J are TRBV12-3 or TRBV12-4 and TRBJ2-3; D is possibly TRBD1 or TRBD2 (5 bases each). The CDR3 totals 14 residues. V lost 1 base to trimming and J lost 3 bases, with 8 bases between them. The CDR3 loop is CASSLGGRTDTQYF. The CDR3 DNA follows: TGTGCCAGCAGTTTAGGGGGACGAACAGATACGCAGTATTTT.

This clonotype showed up just a few times. This rearrangement joins TRBV7-9 to TRBJ2-5, with TRBD2 matching 11 bases. Germline lookup yields CDR1 SEHNR and CDR2 FQNEAQ (reference sequence). The CDR3 contains 17 residues. V trimming: 6 bases; J trimming: 4 bases; junction bases outside the gene matches: 13. CDR3 coding DNA: TGTGCCAGCAGTAAACTAGCGGGAGTGGTTGCTGGAGAGACCCAGTACTTC. It specifies CASSKLAGVVAGETQYF.

The chain recombines TRBV5-1 with TRBJ1-4, with TRBD1 matching over 7 bases. The CDR3 has 13 residues. Per the germline V gene, CDR1 is SGHRS and CDR2 is YFSETQ. The J segment lost 5 bases and the V segment lost 6 bases, leaving 4 bases of the junction unmatched. The CDR3 here is CASMDRSNEKLFF. CDR3 nucleotide sequence: TGCGCCAGCATGGACAGGTCAAATGAAAAACTGTTTTTT.

This clonotype was seen more than once but under ten times. The chain couples TRBV7-2 to TRBJ2-3; 11 nucleotides align to TRBD2. Germline V lookup: CDR1 SGHTA, CDR2 FQGNSA. CDR3 length equals 16 residues. The V segment lost 3 bases and the J segment 4 bases; nucleotides outside the gene matches: 6. In nucleotides, the CDR3 is TGTGCCAGCAGCTTCATACTAGCGGGAGAACCAGATACGCAGTATTTT. It codes for CASSFILAGEPDTQYF.

The chain is built from TRBV4-1 and TRBJ1-2, with 7 bases matching TRBD1. CDR3 size: 14 residues. Looked up from germline, CDR1 is MGHRA and CDR2 is YSYEKL. Unmatched junction bases numbered 4, after V lost 2 bases and J lost 4 bases. The CDR3 region is CASSQLGQIYGYTF. The DNA for the CDR3 is TGCGCCAGCAGCCAACTGGGACAGATCTATGGCTACACCTTC.

This clonotype occurred once. The chain recombines TRBV27 with TRBJ1-2; D is undetermined. The CDR3 is 16 amino acids. Germline CDR1 and CDR2: MNHEY and SMNVEV (reference sequence). V shed 8 bases and J shed 3 bases, with 22 bases lying between them. Here the CDR3 reads CASARLGSPKDYGYTF. The CDR3, as DNA: TGTGCCAGCGCTCGGTTGGGTTCGCCCAAGGACTATGGCTACACCTTC.

The rearrangement links TRBV29-1 to TRBJ2-2, with TRBD1 matching 9 bases. There are 13 residues in the CDR3. V lost 5 bases to trimming and J lost 7 bases; unmatched junction nucleotides: 5. The V gene's germline CDR1 is SQVTM and CDR2 ANQGSEA. The DNA of the CDR3 is TGCAGCGTTCTACAGGGGGCTGGCGGGGAGCTGTTTTTT. It encodes CSVLQGAGGELFF.

The V and J genes are TRBV18 and TRBJ2-1; 7 bases match TRBD2. Germline-derived CDR1 and CDR2 are KGHSH and LQKENI. Unmatched junction bases numbered 1, after V lost 0 bases and J lost 2 bases. This CDR3 is built from 15 residues. CDR3 sequence: CASSPPSGPYNEQFF. The CDR3 DNA reads TGTGCCAGCTCACCACCTAGCGGGCCCTACAATGAGCAGTTCTTC. Filled out from reference TRBV18 and TRBJ2-1, the complete variable domain reads NAGVMQNPRHLVRRRGQEARLRCSPMKGHSHVYWYRQLPEEGLKFMVYLQKENIIDESGMPKERFSAEFPKEGPSILRIQQVVRGDSAAYFCASSPPSGPYNEQFFGPGTRLTVL.

The chain combines TRBV7-2 with TRBJ1-2, with D tentatively TRBD1 (6 bases). The CDR3 spans 17 residues. Trimming shortened V by 5 bases and J by 8 bases, and 27 bases separated the two germline ends. CDR1 is SGHTA and CDR2 is FQGNSA in the germline V gene. In nucleotides, the CDR3 is TGTGCCAGCAGCCCCGGACAAGGGGGACCACGAGAGGGAGGCTACACCTTC. Amino acid sequence: CASSPGQGGPREGGYTF.

This clonotype came up a few times. This chain connects TRBV29-1 to TRBJ2-5, with a tentative D call TRBD1 (6 bases). Trimming left V 4 bases short and J 5 bases short, with 17 bases between. The germline V gene has CDR1 SQVTM and CDR2 ANQGSEA. CDR3 length equals 14 residues. CDR3 sequence (DNA): TGCAGCGTTGTCGGGATCGGGACATTTGAGACCCAGTACTTC. Translated, it gives CSVVGIGTFETQYF.

This clonotype was seen a handful of times. The rearrangement joins TRBV4-3 to TRBJ2-7, with D possibly TRBD1 on 6 matching bases. The CDR3 runs to 13 residues. From germline, CDR1 is LGHNA and CDR2 YSLEER. V lost 3 bases to trimming and J lost 4 bases, with 10 bases between them. The CDR3 loop is CASSHGQKYEQYF. DNA of the CDR3: TGCGCCAGCAGCCACGGACAGAAGTACGAGCAGTACTTC.

The J gene is TRBJ1-5, the V gene TRBV29-1; D gene uncertain. V lost 1 base and J 1 base, leaving 5 bases between the germline ends. Germline-derived CDR1 and CDR2 are SQVTM and ANQGSEA. The CDR3 runs to 13 residues. The CDR3 loop reads CSVEVGSNQPQHF. In DNA form, the CDR3 reads TGCAGCGTTGAAGTGGGGAGCAATCAGCCCCAGCATTTT.

The chain is built from TRBV15 and TRBJ2-3, with 13 bases matching TRBD2. The CDR3 consists of 16 residues. V dropped 4 bases and J dropped 0; count of bases not matched to a gene: 1. Germline CDR1 is LNHNV and CDR2 is YYDKDF (reference sequence). The CDR3 spells CATSMGLAGSTDTQYF. CDR3 DNA: TGTGCCACCAGCATGGGACTAGCGGGGAGCACAGATACGCAGTATTTT.

This clonotype was observed a handful of times. This chain links TRBV12-3 or TRBV12-4 with TRBJ2-7, with TRBD1 identical over 7 bases. Trimming removed 2 bases from V and 5 bases from J; junction bases left unmatched: 9. The CDR3 runs to 15 residues. The CDR3 nucleotides are TGTGCCAGCAGTTTAAGGTCGGGACAGACCCACGAGCAGTACTTC. Translating it yields CASSLRSGQTHEQYF.

The rearrangement joins TRBV6-5 to TRBJ2-7; TRBD2 aligns across 7 bases. CDR3 length: 15 amino acids. CDR1 is MNHEY and CDR2 is SVGAGI in the germline V gene. The ends lost 6 bases at V and 1 base at J; junction bases unmatched: 9. CDR3 residues: CASSSGALRSYEQYF. The CDR3 DNA is TGTGCCAGCAGCAGCGGGGCCTTACGGTCCTACGAGCAGTACTTC.

CDR3 nucleotides: TGCAGCGTTGTACTGTCGTTGTACACTGAAGCTTTCTTT. It encodes CSVVLSLYTEAFF. V and J are TRBV29-1 and TRBJ1-1; D ambiguous. CDR1 is SQVTM, CDR2 ANQGSEA, per germline. This CDR3 is built from 13 residues. The ends were cut back, 4 bases at V and 3 bases at J, with 12 bases in the middle. Full variable domain (missing parts from reference TRBV29-1 and TRBJ1-1): SAVISQKPSRDICQRGTSLTIQCQVDSQVTMMFWYRQQPGQSLTLIATANQGSEATYESGFVIDKFPISRPNLTFSTLTVSNMSPEDSSIYLCSVVLSLYTEAFFGQGTRLTVV.

The chain links TRBV5-1 to TRBJ2-7; D is perhaps TRBD1 (5 bases). Germline V gene lookup returns CDR1 SGHRS and CDR2 YFSETQ. The V end lost 2 bases, the J end lost 0 bases, and 12 bases lay between the germline ends. This CDR3 is built from 15 residues. The CDR3 spells CASSFTGRSSYEQYF. CDR3 nucleotide sequence: TGCGCCAGCAGCTTTACAGGTCGAAGCTCCTACGAGCAGTACTTC.

V gene TRBV9 combines with J gene TRBJ2-1; D is uncertain. This CDR3 is built from 11 residues. CDR1 SGDLS and CDR2 YYNGEE come from the germline V gene. V lost 0 bases to trimming and J lost 10 bases, with 5 bases between them. CDR3 sequence: CASSVVEEQFF. CDR3 nucleotide sequence: TGTGCCAGCAGCGTAGTAGAAGAGCAGTTCTTC.

This clonotype was counted between two and nine times. This rearrangement joins TRBV29-1 to TRBJ1-1; D ambiguous. Germline V CDR1 and CDR2: SQVTM, ANQGSEA. Between the trimmed V and J ends, which lost 0 bases and 5 bases, there was a span of 7 bases. The CDR3 runs to 12 residues. The CDR3 sequence is CSVEDQVTEAFF. The CDR3 DNA is TGCAGCGTTGAAGATCAGGTGACTGAAGCTTTCTTT.

CDR3 DNA sequence: TGCGCCAGCAGCCAATTACAGGGACAGGAAAACATTCAGTACTTC. Translation: CASSQLQGQENIQYF. This chain uses TRBV4-3 with TRBJ2-4; 8 bases line up with TRBD1. V was pared by 2 bases and J by 5 bases, with 5 bases of the junction left unmatched. CDR3 length equals 15 residues. Germline V CDR1 and CDR2: LGHNA, YSLEER.

V and J are TRBV5-1 and TRBJ2-4; a weak D match, TRBD2 (6 bases). V was trimmed by 2 bases and J by 7 bases, leaving 10 bases between them. The CDR3 is 13 residues long. From germline, CDR1 is SGHRS and CDR2 YFSETQ. CDR3 region: CASSFSGGNIQYF. CDR3 sequence (DNA): TGCGCCAGCAGCTTCTCTGGGGGGAACATTCAGTACTTC.

The rearrangement joins TRBV20-1 to TRBJ2-1; D uncertain. Germline assignment: CDR1 DFQATT and CDR2 SNEGSKA (reference sequence). The CDR3 is 9 residues long. V gave up 4 bases and J gave up 8 bases, with 3 bases separating them. The CDR3 is CSATYEQFF. The CDR3 DNA follows: TGCAGTGCTACCTATGAGCAGTTCTTC.